The clone carrying this T cell receptor (beta chain) has a handful of counts. Libraries were prepared by immunoSEQ multiplex PCR; TCRdb keeps only in-frame clonotypes and omits some of them. The sample contains tens of thousands of clones, roughly 89% of which appear only once. Germline V gives CDR1 LGHNA, CDR2 YSLEER. Between the trimmed V and J ends, which lost 0 bases and 0 bases, there was a span of 8 bases. This CDR3 is 15 amino acids long. These data come from a study of T cell changes during pregnancy in multiple sclerosis. The TCR sequence derives from a female donor in good health, enrolled as a control in a pregnancy study. The source was peripheral blood, collected after pregnancy. The chain has TRBV4-3 and TRBJ1-1; D is undetermined. The CDR3 loop is CASSQETRMNTEAFF. Here the CDR3 DNA reads TGCGCCAGCAGCCAAGAAACGAGGATGAACACTGAAGCTTTCTTT.